This passage covers 30 T cell receptor beta chains from one sample sequenced in a study of regulatory T cells in long-lasting Graves disease. Library construction for TCR beta used iRepertoire HTBI primers and Arm-PCR of CDR3 regions. TCRdb called the multiplex PCR reads again in MiXCR, with one record for every CDR3 protein. Of over 650,000 distinct CDR3 sequences in the sample, 30% are singletons; the top ten hold roughly 41%. The time point denotes: persistent/refractory GD, antithyroid drugs over 5 years with positive TRAb. PBMC RNA served as the TCR library source. Here the sequenced sample was peripheral blood mononuclear cells (PBMCs), taken when the disease was refractory, from a patient treated with antithyroid drugs. Source of these receptors: a female donor with Graves disease.

This clonotype was seen a handful of times. The chain joins TRBV7-2 to TRBJ2-7; the D gene is possibly TRBD1 (6 bases). The CDR3 has 17 residues. V was cut by 5 bases and J by 7 bases, with 27 bases left in between. Looked up from germline, CDR1 is SGHTA and CDR2 is FQGNSA. CDR3 bases: TGTGCCAGCAGCCCCGATGCCGGGACACGGACCTCTGGGGAGCAGTACTTC. Translation: CASSPDAGTRTSGEQYF.

This clonotype turned up a few times. This chain connects TRBV6-2 or TRBV6-3 to TRBJ2-7; possible D gene TRBD1, 5 bases. Trimming pared 3 bases from V and 0 bases from J, leaving 12 bases between. The germline V gene encodes CDR1 MNHEY and CDR2 SVGEGT. The CDR3 is made up of 15 amino acids. The CDR3 spells CASSYAPGHSYEQYF. The CDR3 DNA sequence: TGTGCCAGCAGTTATGCACCAGGGCACTCCTACGAGCAGTACTTC.

V usage is TRBV12-3 or TRBV12-4 and J usage is TRBJ1-2; 9 positions agree with TRBD1. Trimming at V came to 6 bases and at J to 4 bases, leaving 12 bases not matched to a gene. This CDR3 has 16 residues. The CDR3 bases are TGTGCCAGCAGACCCGGGACAGGGATTTTTGGCTATGGCTACACCTTC. Translated, it gives CASRPGTGIFGYGYTF.

This clonotype has more than one count but fewer than ten. V gene TRBV12-3 or TRBV12-4 combines with J gene TRBJ1-5, with a weak D call TRBD1 (6 bases). V was trimmed by 6 bases and J by 0 bases, leaving 18 bases between them. The CDR3 sequence is 17 residues long. The CDR3 reads CASSQKTGIDSNQPQHF. The CDR3 region has the DNA TGTGCCAGCAGCCAAAAGACAGGCATAGATAGCAATCAGCCCCAGCATTTT.

This clonotype was seen more than once but under ten times. The CDR3 sequence: CASSGWRSTYSNQPQHF. DNA for the CDR3: TGTGCCAGCAGTGGTTGGAGGTCAACTTATAGCAATCAGCCCCAGCATTTT. The chain uses TRBV2 and TRBJ1-5; D gene ambiguous. Germline V gene sequence: CDR1 SNHLY, CDR2 FYNNEI. The V end was cut by 4 bases, the J end by 0 bases, with 16 bases between. CDR3 size: 17 residues.

This clonotype was detected many times. This chain connects TRBV28 to TRBJ1-2, with a possible D match to TRBD1 (5 bases). The germline V gene encodes CDR1 MDHEN and CDR2 SYDVKM. The CDR3 spans 14 residues. V was pared by 8 bases and J by 0 bases, with 13 bases between. CDR3 nucleotide sequence: TGTGCCAGCGCCACGGGGGGTTCTAACTATGGCTACACCTTC. Protein: CASATGGSNYGYTF.

The sample holds one count of this clonotype. V usage is TRBV19 and J usage is TRBJ2-7, with 8 bases aligning to TRBD1. This CDR3 comprises 16 residues. V lost 0 bases to trimming and J lost 4 bases; unmatched junction nucleotides: 8. The germline V gene has CDR1 LNHDA and CDR2 SQIVND (reference sequence). CDR3 nucleotide sequence: TGTGCCAGTAGTATAGATCGAGGTGACAGGGGTTACGAGCAGTACTTC. It specifies CASSIDRGDRGYEQYF.

The chain recombines TRBV7-3 with TRBJ1-2; D call uncertain. V was trimmed by 6 bases and J by 3 bases, leaving 14 bases between them. This CDR3 spans 14 amino acids. From germline, CDR1 is SGHTA and CDR2 FQGTGA. The CDR3 loop is CASSEPGSDYGYTF. The CDR3 bases are TGTGCCAGCAGTGAACCGGGAAGTGACTATGGCTACACCTTC.

This clonotype was recorded at least ten times. The chain employs TRBV11-2 and TRBJ1-2; the D gene is possibly TRBD1 (5 bases). The V end lost 4 bases, the J end lost 3 bases, and 12 bases lay between the germline ends. The V gene's germline CDR1 is SGHAT and CDR2 FQNNGV. The CDR3 sequence is 14 residues long. As DNA, the CDR3 is TGTGCCAGCAGCTCTCCAGGGCTTGACTATGGCTACACCTTC. Residues: CASSSPGLDYGYTF.

The V call is TRBV10-3, the J call TRBJ2-5; possibly TRBD1 for D (6 bases). V was clipped by 5 bases and J by 3 bases, with 13 bases between them. The CDR3 extends over 14 amino acids. CDR1 ENHRY and CDR2 SYGVKD come from the germline V gene. CDR3 DNA: TGTGCCATCAGTAACCGACAGGCCAAAGAGACCCAGTACTTC. Protein: CAISNRQAKETQYF.

The chain uses TRBV7-6 and TRBJ1-4; a weak D match, TRBD1 (5 bases). CDR1 and CDR2 from the germline V gene are SGHVS and FNYEAQ. V lost 3 bases and J 8 bases, leaving 16 bases between the germline ends. The CDR3 is 15 amino acids. This chain's CDR3 is CASSFVGGEQEKLFF. CDR3 sequence (DNA): TGTGCCAGCAGCTTCGTTGGGGGGGAACAAGAAAAACTGTTTTTT.

The rearrangement links TRBV19 to TRBJ2-1, with TRBD1 identical over 9 bases. This CDR3 has 13 amino acids. Trimming at V came to 9 bases and at J to 9 bases, leaving 9 bases not matched to a gene. In germline, CDR1 is LNHDA, CDR2 SQIVND (reference sequence). The CDR3 DNA follows: TGTGCCAGCACTGCACAGGGGGCTGGTGAGCAGTTCTTC. It yields the protein CASTAQGAGEQFF. Based on the CDR3 plus reference TRBV19 and TRBJ2-1, the full variable domain is DGGITQSPKYLFRKEGQNVTLSCEQNLNHDAMYWYRQDPGQGLRLIYYSQIVNDFQKGDIAEGYSVSREKKESFPLTVTSAQKNPTAFYLCASTAQGAGEQFFGPGTRLTVL.

The V and J genes are TRBV18 and TRBJ1-2; no firm D call. The V end lost 3 bases, the J end lost 0 bases, and 14 bases lay between the germline ends. This CDR3 region has 16 residues. Germline V gives CDR1 KGHSH, CDR2 LQKENI. In nucleotides, the CDR3 is TGTGCCAGCTCACCCCTGGGAAGGATCGCTAACTATGGCTACACCTTC. Translation gives CASSPLGRIANYGYTF.

The chain recombines TRBV7-9 with TRBJ2-5; maybe TRBD2 (6 bases). Germline V lookup: CDR1 SEHNR, CDR2 FQNEAQ (reference sequence). V lost 2 bases and J lost 5, with 15 bases in between. The CDR3 extends over 15 amino acids. In DNA, the CDR3 is TGTGCCAGCAGCTTACCCGAGTCAGGGAGGGAGACCCAGTACTTC. The encoded protein is CASSLPESGRETQYF.

There are a few counts of this clonotype. The chain recombines TRBV5-1 with TRBJ1-2; D remains unclear. The V gene lost 6 bases and the J gene lost 6 bases, with 27 bases spanning the gap. Germline values: CDR1 SGHRS, CDR2 YFSETQ. The length of the CDR3 is 17 residues. The CDR3 DNA is TGCGCCAGCACCGGAGGAGAACAGTCCCTCTATAGGGATGGCTACACCTTC. Amino acid sequence: CASTGGEQSLYRDGYTF. Based on the CDR3 plus reference TRBV5-1 and TRBJ1-2, the full variable domain is KAGVTQTPRYLIKTRGQQVTLSCSPISGHRSVSWYQQTPGQGLQFLFEYFSETQRNKGNFPGRFSGRQFSNSRSEMNVSTLELGDSALYLCASTGGEQSLYRDGYTFGSGTRLTVV.

This clonotype was observed many times. The genes are TRBV12-3 or TRBV12-4 and TRBJ2-7; D is tentatively TRBD1 or TRBD2 (7 bases each). This CDR3 spans 14 amino acids. V was trimmed by 8 bases and J by 4 bases, leaving 18 bases between them. The CDR3 sequence: CASGRGPGGYEQYF. The CDR3 DNA follows: TGTGCCAGCGGGAGGGGGCCGGGGGGTTACGAGCAGTACTTC.

This clonotype was seen ten or more times. The chain recombines TRBV28 with TRBJ2-4; 12 nucleotides match TRBD1. V shed 7 bases and J 0 bases; nucleotides not matched to a gene: 13. CDR3 length equals 19 residues. Germline V CDR1 and CDR2: MDHEN, SYDVKM. The CDR3 loop reads CASNPNRDRGRVAKNIQYF. In nucleotides, the CDR3 is TGTGCCAGCAACCCAAACCGGGACAGGGGGCGCGTAGCCAAAAACATTCAGTACTTC.

CDR3 loop: CASSWDTGTYQPQHF. The DNA for the CDR3 is TGTGCCAGTAGTTGGGACACGGGTACCTATCAGCCCCAGCATTTT. The J gene is TRBJ1-5, the V gene TRBV19; TRBD1 might be the D (6 bases). The CDR3 has 15 amino acids. Deletions cut 5 bases from V and 5 bases from J, with 16 bases between. Germline lookup yields CDR1 LNHDA and CDR2 SQIVND (reference sequence). The full variable domain, in which reference TRBV19 and TRBJ1-5 provide the parts outside the CDR3, is DGGITQSPKYLFRKEGQNVTLSCEQNLNHDAMYWYRQDPGQGLRLIYYSQIVNDFQKGDIAEGYSVSREKKESFPLTVTSAQKNPTAFYLCASSWDTGTYQPQHFGDGTRLSIL.

This clonotype occurred a few times. The rearrangement uses TRBV20-1 and TRBJ1-5; D is unresolved. The V gene lost 0 bases and the J gene lost 0 bases, with 15 bases spanning the gap. Germline values: CDR1 DFQATT, CDR2 SNEGSKA (reference sequence). The CDR3 sequence is 17 residues long. The CDR3: CSARDLRSSYSNQPQHF. The CDR3 DNA sequence: TGCAGTGCTAGAGATCTGCGATCATCCTATAGCAATCAGCCCCAGCATTTT.

This clonotype was seen a few times. The rearrangement joins TRBV7-2 to TRBJ2-7; 9 bases align to TRBD2. Germline trimming cut 1 base from V and 3 bases from J; bases unmatched to any gene: 1. CDR1 and CDR2 from the germline V gene are SGHTA and FQGNSA. This CDR3 has 14 amino acids. As DNA, the CDR3 is TGTGCCAGCAGCTTAGGAGCGGGGGGCTACGAGCAGTACTTC. This gives the protein CASSLGAGGYEQYF.

The V call is TRBV6-2 or TRBV6-3, the J call TRBJ2-7; D is undetermined. The CDR3 sequence is 13 residues long. Germline V lookup: CDR1 MNHEY, CDR2 SVGEGT. Deletions cut 5 bases from V and 3 bases from J, with 11 bases between. Here the CDR3 reads CASSAGQLYEQYF. CDR3 bases: TGTGCCAGCAGTGCCGGGCAGCTCTACGAGCAGTACTTC.

This clonotype has more than one count but fewer than ten. The chain carries TRBV14 and TRBJ2-1; D is unresolved. V was trimmed by 0 bases and J by 8 bases, leaving 8 bases between them. The CDR3 loop spans 13 amino acids. CDR1 and CDR2 (germline): SGHDN, FVKESK. CDR3 DNA sequence: TGTGCCAGCAGCCAAGATGTGTTGGATGAGCAGTTCTTC. Translating gives CASSQDVLDEQFF. Full variable domain (remainder filled in from reference TRBV14 and TRBJ2-1): EAGVTQFPSHSVIEKGQTVTLRCDPISGHDNLYWYRRVMGKEIKFLLHFVKESKQDESGMPNNRFLAERTGGTYSTLKVQPAELEDSGVYFCASSQDVLDEQFFGPGTRLTVL.

This clonotype has more than one count but fewer than ten. The chain couples TRBV12-3 or TRBV12-4 to TRBJ2-7, with D perhaps matching TRBD1 (6 bases). The CDR3 is 15 residues long. V was pared by 1 base and J by 1 base, with 11 bases between. The CDR3 is CASSLVVRGSYEQYF. The CDR3 nucleotides are TGTGCCAGCAGTTTAGTGGTAAGGGGGTCCTACGAGCAGTACTTC.

This chain links TRBV30 with TRBJ1-6; possible D gene TRBD1, 6 bases. Trimming pared 4 bases from V and 7 bases from J, leaving 14 bases between. CDR3 size: 14 residues. Germline V lookup: CDR1 GTSNPN, CDR2 SVGIG (reference sequence). The CDR3 spells CAWNLQGKNSPLHF. CDR3 coding DNA: TGTGCCTGGAACCTACAGGGAAAAAATTCACCCCTCCACTTT.

This clonotype was observed many times. This chain uses TRBV12-3 or TRBV12-4 with TRBJ1-2, with D possibly being TRBD1 (5 bases). This CDR3 region has 13 residues. Trimming took 6 bases from V and 3 from J, leaving 11 bases between them. CDR3 region: CASSKTVDYGYTF. The CDR3 bases are TGTGCCAGCAGCAAGACAGTGGACTATGGCTACACCTTC.

V is TRBV11-2 and J is TRBJ1-2; no reliable D call. Trimming pared 4 bases from V and 8 bases from J, leaving 17 bases between. Germline lookup yields CDR1 SGHAT and CDR2 FQNNGV. The CDR3 is made up of 14 amino acids. DNA for the CDR3: TGTGCCAGCAGCTCCCTTACACGAACGGGAGGCTACACCTTC. Translation: CASSSLTRTGGYTF.

In regard to this clonotype: A much bigger clone sits one base away, suggesting this may be a read error. The rearrangement joins TRBV2 to TRBJ1-6; maybe TRBD1 (5 bases). Germline CDR1 is SNHLY and CDR2 is FYNNEI. Trimming removed 8 bases from V and 8 bases from J, with 19 bases in between. This CDR3 spans 15 amino acids. The CDR3: CASRTRQNPYSPLHF. DNA of the CDR3: TGTGCCAGCCGTACTAGACAGAACCCGTATTCACCCCTCCACTTT.

The chain links TRBV19 to TRBJ2-5; no reliable D call. The CDR3 is 15 amino acids. Germline lookup yields CDR1 LNHDA and CDR2 SQIVND (reference sequence). V was shortened by 1 base and J by 5 bases, with 14 bases between the two germline ends. CDR3 protein: CASSIGGSVVETQYF. The CDR3 bases are TGTGCCAGTAGTATAGGAGGATCTGTGGTGGAGACCCAGTACTTC.

The chain recombines TRBV27 with TRBJ2-3; no firm D call. The CDR3 is 15 amino acids. Germline values: CDR1 MNHEY, CDR2 SMNVEV (reference sequence). V was pared by 5 bases and J by 6 bases, with 18 bases between. The CDR3, as DNA: TGTGCCAGCAGTGGCGGCACTGGACCCCCGGATACGCAGTATTTT. The encoded protein is CASSGGTGPPDTQYF.

This clonotype was seen a handful of times. This rearrangement joins TRBV12-3 or TRBV12-4 to TRBJ1-2; the match to TRBD1 covers 7 bases. Trimming at V came to 2 bases and at J to 7 bases, leaving 4 bases not matched to a gene. This CDR3 comprises 13 residues. The CDR3 here is CASSLTGVVGYTF. The CDR3 DNA sequence: TGTGCCAGCAGTTTAACAGGGGTGGTTGGCTACACCTTC.